This TCR beta chain was retrieved from a study of blood T cell repertoires in COVID-19. This clone is a singleton in its sample. Trimming took 6 bases from V and 7 from J, leaving 7 bases between them. The CDR3 covers 10 residues. CDR1 DFQATT and CDR2 SNEGSKA come from the germline V gene (reference sequence). Produced via immunoSEQ multiplex PCR; TCRdb's table is partial and in-frame only. The sample shows approximately 100,000 clones, more than 70% of them seen only once. Input material: peripheral blood. This chain uses TRBV20-1 with TRBJ2-1; possible D gene TRBD1, 5 bases. This clonotype was obtained from a woman aged 55-69 years with acute or convalescent COVID-19. DNA of the CDR3: TGCAGTGCCAGGGATAATGAGCAGTTCTTC. Protein product: CSARDNEQFF.